This TCR beta chain was recorded in a study of blood T cell repertoires in COVID-19. In the study overall: Italy, Spain and the United States were the sources of the convalescent and acute COVID-19 samples. In each case, the material was cDNA or gDNA derived from T cells, B-cell-depleted T cells, or PBMCs.

The CDR3 has 10 residues. Per the germline V gene, CDR1 is DFQATT and CDR2 is SNEGSKA (reference sequence). Trimming cost V 4 bases and J 9 bases, with 7 bases left between them. Sequenced by immunoSEQ multiplex PCR; TCRdb stores in-frame clones only, minus some. The table lists 85,000 to 110,000 clones, almost 90% of them singletons. This chain joins TRBV20-1 and TRBJ1-5; the D gene is possibly TRBD1 (5 bases). Sequencing input: peripheral blood. This TCR derives from a human donor in a cohort sampled during active COVID-19. The CDR3, as DNA: TGCAGTGCTAAAAGGGGGCCCCAGCATTTT. It encodes CSAKRGPQHF.